This T cell receptor beta chain was recorded in a study of shared clonotypes between healthy human individuals. Only in-frame clones appear in the TCRdb table, and some are missing; sequencing was by immunoSEQ multiplex PCR. The sample consists of millions of clones, 85% to 95% of them appearing once. Study results and limitations: The study drew on few donors, limiting represented genetic and exposure-history diversity.

Trimming took 7 bases from V and 0 from J; bases not matched to a gene: 7. Per germline, CDR1 MNHEY and CDR2 SMNVEV (reference sequence). CDR3 size: 15 residues. This clone has more than one count but fewer than ten. The antigen is not known. Input material: naive CD4+ T cells sorted from blood. The subset is: CD45RA+ positively selected. The chain joins TRBV27 to TRBJ2-7; 9 bases fit TRBD2. This TCR derives from a man between 18 and 35 years old in good health. The DNA for the CDR3 is TGTGCCAGCACCCCGAGCGGGAGGAGCTCCTACGAGCAGTACTTC. This translates into CASTPSGRSSYEQYF.